The rows below give T cell receptor beta chains drawn from one sample of a study of blood T cell repertoires in COVID-19. The method was immunoSEQ multiplex PCR; TCRdb's version includes in-frame clones alone and lacks a portion of them. The table records 100,000 to 150,000 clones, 65% to 90% of them present only once. The sample was PBMCs or T cells enriched from blood (not recorded which). Receptors were obtained from a woman aged 45-65 years who had recovered from COVID-19. Each CDR3 is given with its conserved first and last residue.

v_call cdr3_aa
TRBV5-1 CASSTGGLSTDTQYF
TRBV6-5 CASSSNTGELFF
TRBV5-1 CASSPGLASTGELFF
TRBV5-1 CASSTYGGNYEQYF
TRBV11-3 CASSLDRLAGAAYNEQFF
TRBV5-1 CASSSGGPYNEQFF
TRBV6-5 CASSSLTSGGSEQYF
TRBV5-6 CASSTGPGSQYF
TRBV27 CASSLMTGGTEAFF
TRBV9 CASSGSVGRGDTDTQYF
TRBV29-1 CSVEGSGGNTIYF
TRBV21-1 CASSAPGQVNTEAFF
TRBV7-9 CASSPASSSGANVLTF
TRBV6-2/TRBV6-3 CASSYDRGVRYGYTF
TRBV7-2 CASRLAGGPHEQYF
TRBV7-2 CASSLAGQGILRTF
TRBV4-1 CASSQELRGKADTQYF
TRBV5-5 CASSYSGASGNTIYF
TRBV12-3/TRBV12-4 CASIRGLRTEAFF
TRBV5-4 CASSLDRDPNEKLFF
TRBV6-6 CASSYGGTGGNYGYTF
TRBV18 CASSPPANEKLFF
TRBV7-2 CASSPSSGTRNTGELFF
TRBV11-2 CASSLGFGGGYGYTF
TRBV27 CASSKDIDYGYTF
TRBV5-1 CASVDRAGELFF
TRBV19 CASSIQPGGGYGYTF
TRBV9 CASSVDREQGNAGNTIYF
TRBV13 CASSRGANTDTQYF
TRBV3-1/TRBV3-2 CASSQAAGAYGYTF
TRBV5-1 CASSQQGADGYTF
TRBV21-1 CASRKGPHNTEAFF
TRBV12-3/TRBV12-4 CASRQGNTEAFF
TRBV6-5 CAVTSRFGYTF
TRBV28 CASMGLGQGAPGANVLTF
TRBV12-3/TRBV12-4 CASSLQGADTQYF
TRBV30 CAWSGTSDTQYF
TRBV19 CASSWAGKFNQPQHF
TRBV5-1 CASSRTRGGEQYF
TRBV19 CASSIQGGAGELFF
TRBV27 CASRYGTSGAYEQYF
TRBV4-3 CASSQDRVGRVGGNTIYF
TRBV7-9 CASSPWTGNTEAFF
TRBV5-1 CASSLAGTGYGNTIYF
TRBV6-5 CASKSPSKITDTQYF
TRBV6-5 CASTGPGWRSPLHF
TRBV6-5 CASSYSRDRAPYF
TRBV6-2/TRBV6-3 CASSDYRASNQPQHF
TRBV7-9 CASSAKGAYNEQFF
TRBV19 CASSLPQISNQPQHF
TRBV11-2 CASRHTQTGRYEQYF
TRBV12-3/TRBV12-4 CASTLRVSDTQYF